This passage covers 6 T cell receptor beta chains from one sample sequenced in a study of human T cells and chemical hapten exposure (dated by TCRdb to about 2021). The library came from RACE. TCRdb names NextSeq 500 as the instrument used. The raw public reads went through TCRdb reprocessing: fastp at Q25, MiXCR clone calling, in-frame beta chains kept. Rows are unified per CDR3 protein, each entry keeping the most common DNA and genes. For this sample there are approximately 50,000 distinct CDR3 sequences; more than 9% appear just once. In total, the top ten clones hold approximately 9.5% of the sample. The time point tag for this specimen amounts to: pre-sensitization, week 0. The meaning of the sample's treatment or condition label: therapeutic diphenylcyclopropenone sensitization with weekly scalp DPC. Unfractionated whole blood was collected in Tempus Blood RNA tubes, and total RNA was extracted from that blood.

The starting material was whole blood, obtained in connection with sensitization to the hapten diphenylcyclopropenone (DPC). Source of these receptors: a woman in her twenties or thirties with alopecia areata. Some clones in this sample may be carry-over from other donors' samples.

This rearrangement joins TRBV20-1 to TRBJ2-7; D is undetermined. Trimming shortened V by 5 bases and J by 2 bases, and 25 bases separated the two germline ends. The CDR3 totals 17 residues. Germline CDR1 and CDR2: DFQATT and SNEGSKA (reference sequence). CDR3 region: CSADLGRQGKIAYEQYF. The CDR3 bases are TGCAGTGCTGACCTGGGCAGGCAAGGAAAAATAGCCTACGAGCAGTACTTC.

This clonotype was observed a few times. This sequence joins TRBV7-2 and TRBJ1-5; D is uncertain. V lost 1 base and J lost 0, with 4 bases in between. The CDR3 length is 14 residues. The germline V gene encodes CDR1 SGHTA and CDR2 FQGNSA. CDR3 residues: CASSLDYSNQPQHF. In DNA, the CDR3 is TGTGCCAGCAGCTTAGACTATAGCAATCAGCCCCAGCATTTT.

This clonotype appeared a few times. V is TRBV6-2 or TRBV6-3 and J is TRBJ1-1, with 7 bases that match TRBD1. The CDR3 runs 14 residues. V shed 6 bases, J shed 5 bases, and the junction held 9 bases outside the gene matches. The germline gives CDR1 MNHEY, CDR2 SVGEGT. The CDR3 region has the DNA TGTGCCAGCAGGTCCACAGGGGTGAGGACTGAAGCTTTCTTT. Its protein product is CASRSTGVRTEAFF.

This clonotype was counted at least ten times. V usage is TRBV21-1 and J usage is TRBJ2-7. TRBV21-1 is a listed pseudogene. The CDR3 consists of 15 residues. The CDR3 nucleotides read TGTGCCAGCAGCAAACCGTTCTCCTCAACCTACGAGCAGTACTTC. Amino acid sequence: CASSKPFSSTYEQYF.

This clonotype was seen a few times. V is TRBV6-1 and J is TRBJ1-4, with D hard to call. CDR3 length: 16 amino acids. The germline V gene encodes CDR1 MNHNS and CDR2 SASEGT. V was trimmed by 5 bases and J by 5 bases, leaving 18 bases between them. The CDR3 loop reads CASSKIAGGRNEKLFF. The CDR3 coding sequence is TGTGCCAGCAGTAAGATCGCAGGCGGCCGAAATGAAAAACTGTTTTTT.

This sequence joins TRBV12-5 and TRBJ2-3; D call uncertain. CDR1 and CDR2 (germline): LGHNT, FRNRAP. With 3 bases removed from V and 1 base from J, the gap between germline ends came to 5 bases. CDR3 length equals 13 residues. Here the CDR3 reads CASGFQGTDTQYF. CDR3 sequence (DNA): TGTGCTAGTGGTTTCCAAGGCACAGATACGCAGTATTTT. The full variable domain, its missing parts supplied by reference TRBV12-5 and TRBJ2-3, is DARVTQTPRHKVTEMGQEVTMRCQPILGHNTVFWYRQTMMQGLELLAYFRNRAPLDDSGMPKDRFSAEMPDATLATLKIQPSEPRDSAVYFCASGFQGTDTQYFGPGTRLTVL.